The rows below give T cell receptor beta chains drawn from one sample of a study of T cell responses to AZD1222 COVID-19 vaccine. TCRdb's table, derived via immunoSEQ multiplex PCR, lists solely in-frame clones and lacks some. The profile shows approximately 130,000 clones, roughly 92% of them singletons. The sample was peripheral blood, taken 28 days after the second AZD1222 dose. The receptors stem from an adult who received the AZD1222 COVID-19 vaccine. CDR3s include the opening cysteine and the closing phenylalanine or tryptophan. The D gene is left open where the match is weak. Some rows have no size entry. The others give once, few or many, or a class for an expanded clone.

TRBJ2-2,.,TRBV14,.,TGTGCCAGCAGCCAAGATATGGCCGGGGAGCTGTTTTTT,CASSQDMAGELFF
TRBJ1-2,.,TRBV15,.,TGTGCCACCAGCAGAGACAGGGGCTATGGCTACACCTTC,CATSRDRGYGYTF
TRBJ2-5,.,TRBV9,.,TGTGCCAGCAGCCCCCCAAGAGGGGGTGGAGAGACCCAGTACTTC,CASSPPRGGGETQYF
TRBJ1-4,.,TRBV3-1/TRBV3-2,.,TGTGCCAGCAGCCCTCGGACGGGGGAAAAACTGTTTTTT,CASSPRTGEKLFF
TRBJ1-4,.,TRBV6-5,.,TGTGCCAGCCTCCTAGCAAGGGGGGAAAAACTGTTTTTT,CASLLARGEKLFF
TRBJ2-2,.,TRBV11-2,TRBD1,TGTGCCAGCAGCCTGGACAGGCCCCCCGGGGAGCTGTTTTTT,CASSLDRPPGELFF
TRBJ1-5,.,TRBV19,.,TGTGCCAGTAGTATCGAGAATAGCAATCAGCCCCAGCATTTT,CASSIENSNQPQHF
TRBJ1-1,.,TRBV5-1,.,TGCGCCAGCTCTTCTTCGCTTACCACTGAAGCTTTCTTT,CASSSSLTTEAFF
TRBJ2-7,.,TRBV7-9,TRBD2,TGTGCCAGCAGCGATTCCACGGGACTACTCTACGAGCAGTACTTC,CASSDSTGLLYEQYF
TRBJ1-1,.,TRBV19,TRBD1,TGTGCCAGTAGTCTCTTTCCGGGACAGGGTTACGAAGCTTTCTTT,CASSLFPGQGYEAFF
TRBJ1-4,.,TRBV9,TRBD1,TGTGCCAGCAGTCCCTACCAGGGGGCAGGGGAAAAACTGTTTTTT,CASSPYQGAGEKLFF
TRBJ2-5,once,TRBV12-3/TRBV12-4,.,TGTGCCAGCAGTAGAAACAGGTGGGAGACCCAGTACTTC,CASSRNRWETQYF
TRBJ1-2,.,TRBV12-3/TRBV12-4,.,TGTGCCAGCCTCCTTGGGGGGTCTGATGGCTACACCTTC,CASLLGGSDGYTF
TRBJ1-1,.,TRBV2,.,TGTGCCAGCAGCGACCGGGCTAACACTGAAGCTTTCTTT,CASSDRANTEAFF
TRBJ2-1,.,TRBV7-2,TRBD2,TGTGCCAGCAGCCCGACTAGCGGGACCTACAATGAGCAGTTCTTC,CASSPTSGTYNEQFF
TRBJ1-1,once,TRBV7-2,TRBD1,TGTGCCAGCAGCTGGGACAGAAACACTGAAGCTTTCTTT,CASSWDRNTEAFF
TRBJ2-5,few,TRBV14,.,TGTGCCAGCAGCCATAAGGGGCCTGAATACTTC,CASSHKGPEYF
TRBJ1-6,.,TRBV30,.,TGTGCCTGGAGTGTACGTAGGTCTAAAAATTCACCCCTCCACTTT,CAWSVRRSKNSPLHF
TRBJ2-1,.,TRBV15,.,TGTGCCACCAGCGGCGTTGACTATAGCTCCTACAATGAGCAGTTCTTC,CATSGVDYSSYNEQFF
TRBJ1-4,.,TRBV3-1/TRBV3-2,.,TGTGCCAGCAGCATCTACCACGGGGGGCTCGGGGAAAAACTGTTTTTT,CASSIYHGGLGEKLFF
TRBJ2-1,.,TRBV2,TRBD2,TGTGCCAGCAGGAGGACTAGCGGGACTTACAATGAGCAGTTCTTC,CASRRTSGTYNEQFF
TRBJ1-1,.,TRBV19,TRBD1,TGTGCCAGTACCGCTGGACAGGGGAACACTGAAGCTTTCTTT,CASTAGQGNTEAFF
TRBJ1-1,once,TRBV18,TRBD1,TGTGCCAGCTCACCGCAGGGGGTCGGCACTGAAGCTTTCTTT,CASSPQGVGTEAFF
TRBJ2-7,once,TRBV18,.,TGTGCCAGCTCACCACCGGGTAGGGCCCGCGGTCAGCAGTACTTC,CASSPPGRARGQQYF
TRBJ1-5,.,TRBV6-6,.,TGTGCCAGCAGTCGTCAGGGTCAGCCCCAGCATTTT,CASSRQGQPQHF
TRBJ2-2,once,TRBV10-3,TRBD1,TGTGCCATCAGTGAGATCGGGACAGCGAACACCGGGGAGCTGTTTTTT,CAISEIGTANTGELFF
TRBJ1-1,once,TRBV13,.,TGTGCCAGCAGCTTAGGAAAGGAAGGGAACACTGAAGCTTTCTTT,CASSLGKEGNTEAFF
TRBJ2-2,few,TRBV15,.,TGTGCCACCAGCAGACCTCGGGTAACCGGGGAGCTGTTTTTT,CATSRPRVTGELFF
TRBJ1-5,.,TRBV18,.,TGTGCCAGCTCACCTGAACAGGGTTGGCAGCCCCAGCATTTT,CASSPEQGWQPQHF
TRBJ1-3,once,TRBV4-3,.,TGCGCCAGCAGCCAAGAATCCGGAAACACCATATATTTT,CASSQESGNTIYF
TRBJ2-7,.,TRBV9,TRBD2,TGTGCCAGCAGCGACGGACTAGCGGGGGCCTACGAGCAGTACTTC,CASSDGLAGAYEQYF
TRBJ1-3,.,TRBV30,.,TGTGCCTGGAGTCCAGGGTCTGGAAACACCATATATTTT,CAWSPGSGNTIYF
TRBJ1-4,.,TRBV11-2,TRBD1,TGTGCCAGCAGCTACCGAGGGACAGGGGCCTTGGAAAAACTGTTTTTT,CASSYRGTGALEKLFF
TRBJ1-1,.,TRBV12-3/TRBV12-4,.,TGTGCCAGCAGTTTCGCGGGAACTGAAGCTTTCTTT,CASSFAGTEAFF
TRBJ2-1,.,TRBV3-1/TRBV3-2,TRBD2,TGTGCCAGCAGCCCGTCGCTAGCGGGAGTATATGAGCAGTTCTTC,CASSPSLAGVYEQFF
TRBJ2-2,.,TRBV28,.,TGTGCCAGCAGGATACATCCCGGTGGAAACACCGGGGAGCTGTTTTTT,CASRIHPGGNTGELFF
TRBJ2-1,.,TRBV24-1,.,TGTGCCACCAGTGATTCAGCCCCCCCTGGAAACAATGAGCAGTTCTTC,CATSDSAPPGNNEQFF
TRBJ1-2,once,TRBV7-8,TRBD1,TGTGCCAGCAGCTTAAGGGACAGGGATGGCTACACCTTC,CASSLRDRDGYTF
TRBJ1-1,.,TRBV28,.,TGTGCCAGCAGTTTATTTTCAGGGATGACTGAAGCTTTCTTT,CASSLFSGMTEAFF
TRBJ1-1,.,TRBV6-5,.,TGTGCCAGCACCCCTGGACGAATGAACACTGAAGCTTTCTTT,CASTPGRMNTEAFF
TRBJ2-3,.,TRBV5-1,.,TGCGCCAGCAGCTTGGTTGGGGATACGCAGTATTTT,CASSLVGDTQYF